The rows below give T cell receptor beta chains drawn from one sample of a study of blood T cell repertoires in COVID-19. Only in-frame clones appear in the TCRdb table, and some are missing; sequencing was by immunoSEQ multiplex PCR. The sample lists about 70,000 clones; about 82% were seen once. The sequencing input was peripheral blood. The receptors derive from a woman aged 60-75 years with acute or convalescent COVID-19. Both conserved end residues are part of each CDR3. A D gene is named only where the DNA matches it firmly. Clone size is shown for a subset of rows, as once, few, many or a class of expanded clone.

TRBJ1-5 | TRBV6-2/TRBV6-3 | . | . | TGTGCCAGCAGTTACTCTCTCCAGCCCCAGCATTTT | CASSYSLQPQHF
TRBJ2-5 | TRBV5-1 | . | . | TGCGCCAGCAGCTCTCGACAGAAAGAGACCCAGTACTTC | CASSSRQKETQYF
TRBJ1-5 | TRBV18 | once | . | TGTGCCAGCTCAAGTAGTGGGCATGGCAATCAGCCCCAGCATTTT | CASSSSGHGNQPQHF
TRBJ2-5 | TRBV5-6 | . | TRBD1 | TGTGCCAGCAGCCGGGACAGGGTTGGAGGTCAGGAGACCCAGTACTTC | CASSRDRVGGQETQYF
TRBJ1-4 | TRBV28 | few | TRBD1 | TGTGCCAGCAGTTTAGTGGGACAGGGTAGGGGGAATGAAAAACTGTTTTTT | CASSLVGQGRGNEKLFF
TRBJ2-1 | TRBV3-1/TRBV3-2 | once | TRBD1 | TGTGCCAGCAGCCGTTCAGGGGGAAAACTTGGTGAGCAGTTCTTC | CASSRSGGKLGEQFF
TRBJ2-1 | TRBV7-2 | . | TRBD2 | TGTGCCAGCAGCTTAGCCTCTAGCGGGAGGTACAATGAGCAGTTCTTC | CASSLASSGRYNEQFF
TRBJ2-5 | TRBV6-5 | . | TRBD2 | TGTGCCAGCCGGACTAGCGGGGAGACCCAGTACTTC | CASRTSGETQYF
TRBJ2-1 | TRBV21-1 | . | . | TGTGCCAGCAGCCCAGGACAACTCGGAGGGAGCGGGAGGACTCCGAGCTCCTACAATGAGCAGTTCTTC | CASSPGQLGGSGRTPSSYNEQFF
TRBJ2-3 | TRBV19 | . | TRBD2 | TGTGCCAGTAGTATCGGGATAGCGGGAGCCCTTACAGATACGCAGTATTTT | CASSIGIAGALTDTQYF
TRBJ1-2 | TRBV7-2 | . | . | TGTGCCAGCAGCTTAATTGGACAAAGATATGGCTACACCTTC | CASSLIGQRYGYTF
TRBJ1-5 | TRBV6-5 | . | . | TGTGCCAGCAGCCCGGACATTTCTAGCAATCAGCCCCAGCATTTT | CASSPDISSNQPQHF
TRBJ1-2 | TRBV2 | . | TRBD1 | TGTGCCAGCAGGCCGGGACAGACTAACTATGGCTACACCTTC | CASRPGQTNYGYTF
TRBJ1-3 | TRBV9 | once | . | TGTGCCAGCAGCGTTCAACACTCTGGAAACACCATATATTTT | CASSVQHSGNTIYF
TRBJ1-1 | TRBV5-5 | . | . | TGTGCCAGCAGTCTGTTGGGTGACAACTTGAACACTGAAGCTTTCTTT | CASSLLGDNLNTEAFF
TRBJ2-3 | TRBV11-2 | . | TRBD2 | TGTGCCAGCAGCCCCCGAGGAGGGAGGGGCACAGATACGCAGTATTTT | CASSPRGGRGTDTQYF
TRBJ2-1 | TRBV6-5 | . | TRBD2 | TGTGCCAGCAGTCAGACTAGCGGGAGGGCTGAGCAGTTCTTC | CASSQTSGRAEQFF
TRBJ2-7 | TRBV5-1 | . | . | TGCGCCAGCAGCCCACAGGGAGACCTATACGAGCAGTACTTC | CASSPQGDLYEQYF
TRBJ2-2 | TRBV9 | few | TRBD2 | TGTGCCAGCCAGACAGCGGGGGGGCCAAGGGAGCTGTTTTTT | CASQTAGGPRELFF
TRBJ1-2 | TRBV28 | . | . | TGTGCCAGCAGTCAAGACAGCCTCCTAGCTAACTATGGCTACACCTTC | CASSQDSLLANYGYTF
TRBJ1-5 | TRBV28 | few | . | TGTGCCAGCAGTCCCTGGAGGACTAGCAATCAGCCCCAGCATTTT | CASSPWRTSNQPQHF
TRBJ2-7 | TRBV12-5 | once | . | TGTGCTAGTGGTCCCCCCCCTGAGGTGCACGCCTACGAGCAGTACTTC | CASGPPPEVHAYEQYF
TRBJ1-2 | TRBV2 | . | TRBD1 | TGTGCCAGCAGAGTCGGACAGGGCTATGGCTACACCTTC | CASRVGQGYGYTF
TRBJ1-2 | TRBV5-6 | . | TRBD1 | TGTGCCAGCAGCGGGGGACAGATGGTCTATGGCTACACCTTC | CASSGGQMVYGYTF
TRBJ1-4 | TRBV5-1 | . | . | TGCGCCAGCAACATACAGGGTGGTAATGAAAAACTGTTTTTT | CASNIQGGNEKLFF